The sequence of this T cell receptor beta chain was determined in a study of control samples from healthy donors and cancer patients. Assay: immunoSEQ multiplex PCR; the TCRdb copy retains only in-frame clones and omits some. The sample contains 180,000 or so clones, 90% to 95% of which appear only once. The CDR3 is 16 residues long. V trimming: 3 bases; J trimming: 2 bases; junction bases outside the gene matches: 5. CDR1 is KGHSH and CDR2 is LQKENI in the germline V gene. This clonotype was sampled from a woman aged 25 to 45 in good health. Specimen: blood. The J gene is TRBJ2-7, the V gene TRBV18; 12 nucleotides agree with TRBD2. In DNA, the CDR3 is TGTGCCAGCTCACCCACCCTAGCGGGGGGGACCTACGAGCAGTACTTC. Protein: CASSPTLAGGTYEQYF.